This TCR beta chain was captured by sequencing in a study of CD8 T cell repertoires and HIV-1 epitope variants. Turning to the study itself: Twenty-five autologous and known Gag and Nef epitope variant peptides each stimulated T cells separately. Tested: three Gag epitope families, Nef HW9 and YT9.

The CDR3 loop spans 15 amino acids. V shed 4 bases and J shed 5 bases, with 17 bases lying between them. Germline V lookup: CDR1 SGHTA, CDR2 FQGNSA. Details on this clone: The target antigen is unknown.

Some clones are missing from TCRdb's copy, which holds only in-frame ones; the method was immunoSEQ multiplex PCR. The table lists about 7,300 clones, 55% to 65% of them singletons. V is TRBV7-2 and J is TRBJ2-5, with D tentatively TRBD1 or TRBD2 (7 bases each). The clonotype originates from a male donor with HIV. The sample comprised cultured CD8+ T cells derived from PBMCs. The DNA for the CDR3 is TGTGCCAGCAGCTCGTGGGCAGGGGGAGGGGAGACCCAGTACTTC. This sequence encodes CASSSWAGGGETQYF.